This T cell receptor beta chain appears in the sequencing data of a study of blood T cell repertoires in COVID-19. Study-level information: COVID-19 samples from acute and convalescent phases originated in the United States, Italy and Spain.

Sequencing was performed with immunoSEQ multiplex PCR; in TCRdb, only in-frame clones are kept and a portion is missing. Counted here are roughly 98,000 clones, approximately 80% occurring once; the ten biggest clones make up about 12%. CDR1 is LNHDA and CDR2 is SQIVND in the germline V gene (reference sequence). Trimming took off 7 bases at V and 8 bases at J, with 17 bases between the two ends. The CDR3 is made up of 13 amino acids. Material for sequencing was peripheral blood. The rearrangement joins TRBV19 to TRBJ1-2; D remains ambiguous. This TCR derives from a human donor in a cohort sampled during active COVID-19. The CDR3 sequence is CASTPGRTRGYTF. The CDR3 DNA sequence: TGTGCCAGTACCCCGGGTCGGACTCGCGGCTACACCTTC.